A selection of T cell receptor beta chains follows, all from one sample in a study of graft-versus-host responses after intestinal transplantation. Produced via immunoSEQ multiplex PCR; TCRdb's table is partial and in-frame only. The sample lists 99,000 or so clones, around 86% seen once, with 1.4% in the top ten. The sequencing used PBMCs, collected 255 days after intestinal transplant. The source is a human patient who received an intestinal transplant, so some T cells may come from the graft donor. The CDR3 runs from the conserved cysteine through the conserved F or W. D genes are given only for firm matches. Part of the rows lack a size; the others show once, few, many or a class for expanded clones.

TRBV30	NA	TRBJ2-5	NA	CAWGQHYQETQYF	TGTGCCTGGGGCCAGCATTACCAAGAGACCCAGTACTTC
TRBV28	few	TRBJ1-5	TRBD1	CASSWTGGLRGYTKIQHF	TGTGCCAGCAGCTGGACAGGGGGCCTTCGGGGCTACACCAAGATCCAGCATTTT
TRBV28	NA	TRBJ1-5	TRBD1	CASSFPGGGSSNQPQHF	TGTGCCAGCAGTTTTCCAGGGGGCGGTTCGAGCAATCAGCCCCAGCATTTT
TRBV18	NA	TRBJ1-4	TRBD1	CASSPTQGGVNEKLFF	TGTGCCAGCTCACCAACACAGGGGGGCGTTAATGAAAAACTGTTTTTT
TRBV5-4	NA	TRBJ1-5	TRBD1	CASSVGGGGNQPQHF	TGTGCCAGCAGCGTAGGGGGCGGGGGCAATCAGCCCCAGCATTTT
TRBV5-4	NA	TRBJ2-3	TRBD1	CASSYRDRGPDTQYF	TGTGCCAGCAGCTACCGGGACAGGGGGCCAGATACGCAGTATTTT
TRBV11-2	NA	TRBJ2-7	NA	CASSRYNRDPVYF	TGTGCCAGCAGCCGCTACAACCGGGACCCAGTTTACTTC
TRBV28	NA	TRBJ1-1	NA	CASRSVERAEAFF	TGTGCCAGCAGATCTGTCGAGAGGGCTGAAGCTTTCTTT
TRBV11-2	few	TRBJ2-2	TRBD2	CASSLGVLAGHTGELFF	TGTGCCAGCAGCTTAGGTGTCCTAGCGGGACACACCGGGGAGCTGTTTTTT
TRBV28	NA	TRBJ2-1	TRBD2	CASSSDSGVKQFF	TGTGCCAGCAGTTCCGATAGCGGGGTTAAGCAGTTCTTC
TRBV4-1	NA	TRBJ1-5	TRBD1	CASSQGTGVWVVDDQPQHF	TGCGCCAGCAGCCAGGGGACAGGGGTCTGGGTGGTGGACGATCAGCCCCAGCATTTT
TRBV27	NA	TRBJ1-4	NA	CASSSRRILSTNEKLFF	TGTGCCAGCAGTTCCCGCAGGATTCTTTCAACTAATGAAAAACTGTTTTTT
TRBV6-5	NA	TRBJ1-4	NA	CASSPTATNEKLFF	TGTGCCAGCAGTCCGACAGCAACTAATGAAAAACTGTTTTTT
TRBV5-6	NA	TRBJ2-3	TRBD2	CASSSKTSGGTSPPDTQYF	TGTGCCAGCAGCAGTAAGACTAGCGGGGGGACCTCACCCCCAGATACGCAGTATTTT
TRBV5-1	NA	TRBJ2-2	NA	CASSLSSEDGELFF	TGCGCCAGCAGCTTGAGTTCAGAAGACGGGGAGCTGTTTTTT
TRBV6-5	NA	TRBJ1-2	NA	CASSYETSYGYTF	TGTGCCAGCAGTTATGAGACCTCCTATGGCTACACCTTC
TRBV18	NA	TRBJ2-2	NA	CASSPRQVGDTGELFF	TGTGCCAGCTCACCACGACAGGTGGGAGACACCGGGGAGCTGTTTTTT
TRBV6-1	NA	TRBJ1-5	NA	CASSWLHQPQHF	TGTGCCAGCAGTTGGCTACATCAGCCCCAGCATTTT
TRBV28	NA	TRBJ2-7	NA	CASSPRIYPTPFYEQYF	TGTGCCAGCAGTCCCCGCATATACCCGACCCCATTCTACGAGCAGTACTTC
TRBV28	NA	TRBJ1-2	NA	CASSSRAGLNYGYTF	TGTGCCAGCAGTTCACGTGCAGGGCTAAACTATGGCTACACCTTC
TRBV11-2	NA	TRBJ2-3	TRBD2	CASSLLVAGFTNTQYF	TGTGCCAGCAGCCTACTAGTAGCGGGATTCACAAATACGCAGTATTTT
TRBV27	NA	TRBJ1-4	NA	CASSPIQGRSEKLFF	TGTGCCAGCAGTCCTATACAGGGTAGGAGCGAAAAACTGTTTTTT
TRBV7-9	NA	TRBJ2-2	TRBD2	CASSAWGEGPMTYTGELFF	TGTGCCAGCAGCGCCTGGGGGGAGGGCCCCATGACTTACACCGGGGAGCTGTTTTTT